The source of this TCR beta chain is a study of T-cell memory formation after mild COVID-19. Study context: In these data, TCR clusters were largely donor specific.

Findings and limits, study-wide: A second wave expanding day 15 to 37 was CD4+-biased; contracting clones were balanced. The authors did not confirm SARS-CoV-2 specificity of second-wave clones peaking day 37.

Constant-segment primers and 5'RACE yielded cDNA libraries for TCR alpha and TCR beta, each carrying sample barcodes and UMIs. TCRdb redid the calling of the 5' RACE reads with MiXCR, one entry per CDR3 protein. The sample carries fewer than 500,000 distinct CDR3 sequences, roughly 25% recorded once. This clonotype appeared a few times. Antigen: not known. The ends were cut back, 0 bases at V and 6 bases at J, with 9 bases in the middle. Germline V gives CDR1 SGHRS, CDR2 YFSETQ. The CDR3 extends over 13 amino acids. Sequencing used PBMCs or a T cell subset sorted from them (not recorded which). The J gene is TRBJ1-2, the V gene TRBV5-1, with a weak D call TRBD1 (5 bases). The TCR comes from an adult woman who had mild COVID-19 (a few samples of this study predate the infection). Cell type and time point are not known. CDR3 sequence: CASSLEGVNGYTF. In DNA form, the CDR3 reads TGCGCCAGCAGCTTGGAAGGGGTTAATGGCTACACCTTC.